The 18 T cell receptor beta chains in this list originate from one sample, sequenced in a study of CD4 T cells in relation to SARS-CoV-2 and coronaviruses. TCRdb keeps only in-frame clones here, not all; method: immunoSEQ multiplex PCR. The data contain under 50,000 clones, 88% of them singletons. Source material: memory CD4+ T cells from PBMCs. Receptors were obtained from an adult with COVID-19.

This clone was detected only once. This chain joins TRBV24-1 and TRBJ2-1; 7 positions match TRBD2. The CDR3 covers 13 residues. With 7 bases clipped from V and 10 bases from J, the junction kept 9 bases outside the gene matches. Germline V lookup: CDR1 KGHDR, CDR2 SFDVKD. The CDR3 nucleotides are TGTGCCACCAGGGGGGACGCGCGGGAGGAGCAGTTCTTC. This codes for CATRGDAREEQFF.

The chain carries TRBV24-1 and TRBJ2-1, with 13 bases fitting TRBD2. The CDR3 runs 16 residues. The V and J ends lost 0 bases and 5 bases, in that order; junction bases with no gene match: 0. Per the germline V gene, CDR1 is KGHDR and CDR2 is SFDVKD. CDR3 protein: CATSDLGTSGDNEQFF. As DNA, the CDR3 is TGTGCCACCAGTGATTTGGGGACTAGCGGGGACAATGAGCAGTTCTTC.

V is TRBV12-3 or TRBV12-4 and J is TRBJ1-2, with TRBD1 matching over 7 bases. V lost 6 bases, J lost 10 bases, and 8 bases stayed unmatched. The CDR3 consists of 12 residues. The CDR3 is CASRLHQGDYTF. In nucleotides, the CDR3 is TGTGCCAGCAGACTACATCAGGGGGACTACACCTTC.

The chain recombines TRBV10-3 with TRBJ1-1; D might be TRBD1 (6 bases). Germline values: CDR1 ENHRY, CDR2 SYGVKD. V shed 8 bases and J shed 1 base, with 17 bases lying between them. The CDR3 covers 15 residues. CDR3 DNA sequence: TGTGCCATCGGAGAGAAGGGGGGGACGAACACTGAAGCTTTCTTT. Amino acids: CAIGEKGGTNTEAFF.

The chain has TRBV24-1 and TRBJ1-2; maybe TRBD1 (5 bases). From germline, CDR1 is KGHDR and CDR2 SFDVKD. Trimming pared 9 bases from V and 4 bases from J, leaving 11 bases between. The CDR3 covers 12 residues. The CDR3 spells CATAGGTYGYTF. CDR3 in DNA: TGTGCCACCGCGGGGGGGACCTATGGCTACACCTTC.

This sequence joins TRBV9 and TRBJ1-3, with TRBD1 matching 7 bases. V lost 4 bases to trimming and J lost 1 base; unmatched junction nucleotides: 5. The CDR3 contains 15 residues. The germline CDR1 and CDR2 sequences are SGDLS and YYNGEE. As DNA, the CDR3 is TGTGCCAGCAGCCCGAAGACAGGGTCTGGAAACACCATATATTTT. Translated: CASSPKTGSGNTIYF.

In DNA form, the CDR3 reads TGTGCCAGCAGTTTGAATGGCAGGGCCAATGGCTACACCTTC. Translation gives CASSLNGRANGYTF. V gene TRBV5-4 combines with J gene TRBJ1-2; maybe TRBD1 (5 bases). V gave up 5 bases and J gave up 6 bases, with 17 bases separating them. The CDR3 is 14 residues long. The germline gives CDR1 SGHNT, CDR2 YYREEE (reference sequence).

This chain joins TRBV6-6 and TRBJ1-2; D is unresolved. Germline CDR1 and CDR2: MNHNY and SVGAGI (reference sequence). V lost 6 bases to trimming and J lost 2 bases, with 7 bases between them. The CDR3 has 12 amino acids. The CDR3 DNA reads TGTGCCAGCAGCCGAGAAAACTATGGCTACACCTTC. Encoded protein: CASSRENYGYTF.

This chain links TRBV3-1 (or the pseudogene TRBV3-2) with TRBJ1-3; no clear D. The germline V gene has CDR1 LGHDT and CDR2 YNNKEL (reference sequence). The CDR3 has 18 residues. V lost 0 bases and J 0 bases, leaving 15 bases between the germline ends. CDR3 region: CASSQDGFSLHSGNTIYF. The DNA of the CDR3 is TGTGCCAGCAGCCAAGACGGGTTCAGCCTGCACTCTGGAAACACCATATATTTT.

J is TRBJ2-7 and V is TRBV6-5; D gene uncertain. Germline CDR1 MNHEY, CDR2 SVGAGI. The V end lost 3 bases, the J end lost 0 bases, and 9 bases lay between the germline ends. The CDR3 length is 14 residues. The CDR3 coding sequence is TGTGCCAGCAGTTATCGATCAGGCTCCTACGAGCAGTACTTC. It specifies CASSYRSGSYEQYF.

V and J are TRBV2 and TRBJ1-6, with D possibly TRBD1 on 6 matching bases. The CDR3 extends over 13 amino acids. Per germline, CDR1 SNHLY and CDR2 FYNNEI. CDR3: CAEGGGRGSPLHF. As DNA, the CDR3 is TGTGCAGAGGGGGGAGGGAGAGGATCACCCCTCCACTTT.

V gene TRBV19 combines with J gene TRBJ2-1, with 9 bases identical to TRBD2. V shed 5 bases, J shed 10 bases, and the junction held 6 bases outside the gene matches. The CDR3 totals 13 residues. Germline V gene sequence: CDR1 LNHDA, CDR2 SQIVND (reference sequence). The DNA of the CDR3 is TGTGCCAGTAGTCGGGCGGGGGGGCTCGAGCAGTTCTTC. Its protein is CASSRAGGLEQFF.

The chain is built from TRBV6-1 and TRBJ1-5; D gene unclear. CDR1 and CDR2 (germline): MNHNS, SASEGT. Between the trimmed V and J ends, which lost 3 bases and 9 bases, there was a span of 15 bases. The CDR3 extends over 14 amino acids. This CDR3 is CASSDNKNWGPQHF. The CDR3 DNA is TGTGCCAGCAGTGATAATAAAAATTGGGGGCCCCAGCATTTT.

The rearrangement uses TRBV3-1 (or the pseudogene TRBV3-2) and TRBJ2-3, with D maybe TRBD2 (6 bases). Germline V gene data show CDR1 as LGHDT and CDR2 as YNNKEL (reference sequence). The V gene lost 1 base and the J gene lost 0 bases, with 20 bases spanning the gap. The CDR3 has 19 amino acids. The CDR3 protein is CASSQARLGTHRSTDTQYF. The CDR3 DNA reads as TGTGCCAGCAGCCAAGCCCGCCTCGGGACTCATAGGAGCACAGATACGCAGTATTTT.

CDR3 nucleotide sequence: TGTGCCAGCAGCCCCCTAGGACAGGTTAGCGAGCAGTACTTC. It is translated as CASSPLGQVSEQYF. The chain is built from TRBV7-9 and TRBJ2-7; 7 positions match TRBD1. The CDR3 spans 14 residues. Per the germline V gene, CDR1 is SEHNR and CDR2 is FQNEAQ (reference sequence). V shed 5 bases, J shed 6 bases, and the junction held 10 bases outside the gene matches.

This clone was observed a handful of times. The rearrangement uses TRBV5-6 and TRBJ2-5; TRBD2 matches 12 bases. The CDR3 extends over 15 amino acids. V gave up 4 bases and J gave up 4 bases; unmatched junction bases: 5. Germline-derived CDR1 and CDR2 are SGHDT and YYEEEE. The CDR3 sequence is CASSLAGGPGETQYF. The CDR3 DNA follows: TGTGCCAGCAGCCTAGCGGGGGGGCCGGGAGAGACCCAGTACTTC.

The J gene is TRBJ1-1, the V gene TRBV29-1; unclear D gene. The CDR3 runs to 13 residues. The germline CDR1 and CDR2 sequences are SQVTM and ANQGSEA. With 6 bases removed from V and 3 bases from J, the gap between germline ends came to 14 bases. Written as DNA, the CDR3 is TGCAGCGTCGGGCCCAGGAGGGACACTGAAGCTTTCTTT. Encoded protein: CSVGPRRDTEAFF.

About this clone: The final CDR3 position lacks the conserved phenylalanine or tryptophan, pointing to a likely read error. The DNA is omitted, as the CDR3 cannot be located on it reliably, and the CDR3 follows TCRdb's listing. The CDR3 is CSDQGQKL. The rearrangement uses TRBV29-1 and TRBJ2-7; the D call TRBD1 from the table was never checked on the DNA. The CDR3 adds up to 8 amino acids, both ends counted. Germline values: CDR1 SQVTM, CDR2 ANQGSEA.